This TCR beta chain was sequenced for a study of radiotherapy plus CTLA-4 blockade in lung cancer. TCRdb's copy holds only in-frame clones and misses some; the assay was immunoSEQ multiplex PCR. The profile shows 78,000 or so clones, around 87% of them singletons. Trimming removed 3 bases at V and 8 bases at J, with 15 bases between. This CDR3 comprises 14 residues. The germline gives CDR1 SGHRS, CDR2 YFSETQ. This sequence originates from a human donor with non-small cell lung cancer who had stable disease on radiotherapy plus ipilimumab. Source: peripheral blood, taken from a patient treated with radiotherapy plus ipilimumab. This sequence joins TRBV5-1 and TRBJ2-1; D uncertain. CDR3 sequence: CASSYRGEGYEQFF. In DNA, the CDR3 is TGCGCCAGCAGCTATCGCGGAGAAGGATATGAGCAGTTCTTC.